These 14 T cell receptor beta chains share one sample of origin, sequenced in a study of blood T cell repertoires in COVID-19. Sequencing used immunoSEQ multiplex PCR; TCRdb keeps in-frame clones, though not all of them. The sample includes over 350,000 clones, 88% of them seen just once. The material sequenced was PBMCs or T cells enriched from blood (not recorded which). Every receptor here comes from a woman aged 18-30 years who had recovered from COVID-19.

The chain has TRBV7-6 and TRBJ2-1; 8 bases are a match to TRBD2. CDR3 length: 16 amino acids. Looked up from germline, CDR1 is SGHVS and CDR2 is FNYEAQ. J gave up 6 bases and V 2 bases, and 9 bases lay outside the gene matches. The CDR3 is CASSLWRAGAPNEQFF. The CDR3 region has the DNA TGTGCCAGCAGCTTATGGCGAGCGGGGGCCCCCAATGAGCAGTTCTTC. The full variable domain, with the rest looked up from reference TRBV7-6 and TRBJ2-1, is GAGVSQSPRYKVTKRGQDVALRCDPISGHVSLYWYRQALGQGPEFLTYFNYEAQQDKSGLPNDRFSAERPEGSISTLTIQRTEQRDSAMYRCASSLWRAGAPNEQFFGPGTRLTVL.

This clone was picked up one time. The genes are TRBV10-3 and TRBJ1-1; TRBD1 might be the D (6 bases). The CDR3 contains 14 residues. Germline lookup yields CDR1 ENHRY and CDR2 SYGVKD. V lost 4 bases and J 1 base, leaving 10 bases between the germline ends. Here the CDR3 reads CAISADRTNTEAFF. In nucleotides, the CDR3 is TGTGCCATCAGTGCGGACAGAACGAACACTGAAGCTTTCTTT.

The chain links TRBV5-1 to TRBJ1-1, with D possibly being TRBD1 (6 bases). Germline CDR1 SGHRS, CDR2 YFSETQ. The CDR3 runs 16 residues. V dropped 4 bases and J dropped 6 bases, with 22 bases sitting between them. This chain's CDR3 is CASSRYNRQARAEAFF. CDR3 sequence (DNA): TGCGCCAGCAGCCGATATAACCGACAGGCACGAGCTGAAGCTTTCTTT.

This chain connects TRBV27 to TRBJ2-6; TRBD1 matches at 7 bases. Germline-derived CDR1 and CDR2 are MNHEY and SMNVEV (reference sequence). V was pared by 6 bases and J by 0 bases, with 14 bases of the junction left unmatched. The CDR3 covers 19 residues. Here the CDR3 reads CASRIKPPGQNSGANVLTF. The CDR3, as DNA: TGTGCCAGCAGAATTAAGCCCCCGGGACAGAACTCTGGGGCCAACGTCCTGACTTTC. Filled out from reference TRBV27 and TRBJ2-6, the complete variable domain reads EAQVTQNPRYLITVTGKKLTVTCSQNMNHEYMSWYRQDPGLGLRQIYYSMNVEVTDKGDVPEGYKVSRKEKRNFPLILESPSPNQTSLYFCASRIKPPGQNSGANVLTFGAGSRLTVL.

This clone was seen a few times. The chain recombines TRBV19 with TRBJ1-1; weak D call: TRBD1 (6 bases). Germline V gene lookup returns CDR1 LNHDA and CDR2 SQIVND (reference sequence). With 11 bases removed from V and 4 bases from J, the gap between germline ends came to 14 bases. The CDR3 has 12 amino acids. The CDR3 sequence: CASAGGLTEAFF. Written as DNA, the CDR3 is TGTGCCTCGGCGGGGGGCCTCACTGAAGCTTTCTTT.

This clone was seen only a few times. The chain combines TRBV5-5 with TRBJ1-2; TRBD1 is a possible D gene (6 bases). Germline CDR1 reads SGHKS; CDR2 reads YYEKEE (reference sequence). The CDR3 loop spans 13 amino acids. V shed 2 bases and J shed 2 bases, with 7 bases lying between them. CDR3 residues: CASSFGQNYGYTF. The CDR3 DNA is TGTGCCAGCAGCTTTGGACAGAACTATGGCTACACCTTC.

The chain joins TRBV28 to TRBJ2-7; TRBD2 aligns across 8 bases. Germline CDR1 MDHEN, CDR2 SYDVKM. This CDR3 region has 16 residues. Trimming removed 2 bases from V and 2 bases from J; junction bases left unmatched: 8. CDR3 protein: CASSLIGGGSPYEQYF. CDR3 bases: TGTGCCAGCAGTTTAATCGGCGGGGGGTCCCCCTACGAGCAGTACTTC. The variable domain in full, with the rest retrieved from reference TRBV28 and TRBJ2-7, is DVKVTQSSRYLVKRTGEKVFLECVQDMDHENMFWYRQDPGLGLRLIYFSYDVKMKEKGDIPEGYSVSREKKERFSLILESASTNQTSMYLCASSLIGGGSPYEQYFGPGTRLTVT.

The chain couples TRBV6-5 to TRBJ1-6; TRBD1 is a possible D gene (5 bases). The CDR3 covers 13 residues. V lost 4 bases to trimming and J lost 9 bases, with 10 bases between them. The germline gives CDR1 MNHEY, CDR2 SVGAGI. CDR3 region: CASSLQAGSPLHF. DNA of the CDR3: TGTGCCAGCAGTTTACAGGCTGGTTCACCCCTCCACTTT.

CDR3 bases: TGTGCCAGCAGCCAAACGGGACATCAAGAGACCCAGTACTTC. Residues: CASSQTGHQETQYF. This chain uses TRBV7-2 with TRBJ2-5; tentatively, D is TRBD1 (6 bases). There are 14 residues in the CDR3. The V end was cut by 5 bases, the J end by 2 bases, with 12 bases between. The germline V gene has CDR1 SGHTA and CDR2 FQGNSA. Based on the CDR3 plus reference TRBV7-2 and TRBJ2-5, the full variable domain is GAGVSQSPSNKVTEKGKDVELRCDPISGHTALYWYRQSLGQGLEFLIYFQGNSAPDKSGLPSDRFSAERTGGSVSTLTIQRTQQEDSAVYLCASSQTGHQETQYFGPGTRLLVL.

V gene TRBV30 combines with J gene TRBJ1-6; D is unclear. The CDR3 runs to 16 residues. Germline V gene lookup returns CDR1 GTSNPN and CDR2 SVGIG (reference sequence). Deletions cut 1 base from V and 7 bases from J, with 17 bases between. Written as DNA, the CDR3 is TGTGCCTGGAGTGGAGTCGCTGGACTGACAAATTCACCCCTCCACTTT. Its protein product is CAWSGVAGLTNSPLHF.

This chain uses TRBV19 with TRBJ1-5, with D possibly matching TRBD1 (6 bases). The CDR3 runs 15 residues. V was clipped by 4 bases and J by 8 bases, with 18 bases between them. The germline V gene encodes CDR1 LNHDA and CDR2 SQIVND (reference sequence). CDR3 DNA: TGTGCCAGTAGTACGGACGGGGACACCAGAAAGCCCCAGCATTTT. Amino acids: CASSTDGDTRKPQHF.

The chain combines TRBV5-4 with TRBJ2-7, with D possibly matching TRBD2 (5 bases). Per germline, CDR1 SGHNT and CDR2 YYREEE (reference sequence). V dropped 4 bases and J dropped 2 bases, with 10 bases sitting between them. This CDR3 region has 13 residues. Here the CDR3 reads CASSREGAYEQYF. As DNA, the CDR3 is TGTGCCAGCAGCAGAGAGGGAGCCTACGAGCAGTACTTC. Complete variable domain (other parts from reference TRBV5-4 and TRBJ2-7): ETGVTQSPTHLIKTRGQQVTLRCSSQSGHNTVSWYQQALGQGPQFIFQYYREEENGRGNFPPRFSGLQFPNYSSELNVNALELDDSALYLCASSREGAYEQYFGPGTRLTVT.

The chain combines TRBV6-5 with TRBJ2-5; tentatively, D is TRBD1 (5 bases). CDR1 and CDR2 (germline): MNHEY, SVGAGI. This CDR3 has 13 amino acids. V lost 6 bases, J lost 2 bases, and 10 bases lay in between. CDR3 bases: TGTGCCAGCAGGAGACAGTTACAAGAGACCCAGTACTTC. Amino acids: CASRRQLQETQYF.

The chain couples TRBV3-1 (or the pseudogene TRBV3-2) to TRBJ1-4; D remains ambiguous. The germline V gene has CDR1 LGHDT and CDR2 YNNKEL (reference sequence). This CDR3 has 17 residues. V lost 3 bases and J lost 3, with 17 bases in between. The CDR3 sequence is CASSHLGGGLANEKLFF. The CDR3, as DNA: TGTGCCAGCAGCCATCTTGGTGGAGGGTTGGCTAATGAAAAACTGTTTTTT.